Each of the 28 T cell receptor beta chains below was sequenced from the same sample in a study of blood T cells in healthy people across ages (dated by TCRdb to about 2015). Libraries were made using 5' RACE. Sequencing used an Illumina HiSeq 2500. A second PCR of about 6 to 11 cycles was performed with a sample-barcoded 5' primer and a J-beta primer mix. Using fastp trimming at Q25 and MiXCR clonotype assembly, TCRdb reanalyzed the public sequencing data and kept in-frame beta chains. Here each entry gathers all rows of one CDR3 protein and keeps the most common genes and DNA. For this sample there are 780,000 or so distinct CDR3 sequences; 20% to 25% appear just once. The ten largest make up under 4% of the sample. This sample was shared with a second study, whose subject was T cells of mothers and their children.

The specimen was blood. These receptors originate from a boy aged 10-17 years in good health.

This clonotype was observed a few times. The rearrangement uses TRBV28 and TRBJ1-1; D remains unclear. Trimming pared 6 bases from V and 12 bases from J, leaving 20 bases between. This CDR3 has 13 residues. CDR1 and CDR2 from the germline V gene are MDHEN and SYDVKM. CDR3 amino acids: CASSIRGRGGTFF. The CDR3 DNA is TGTGCCAGCAGCATTAGAGGGCGAGGAGGGACTTTCTTT. Complete variable domain (other parts from reference TRBV28 and TRBJ1-1): DVKVTQSSRYLVKRTGEKVFLECVQDMDHENMFWYRQDPGLGLRLIYFSYDVKMKEKGDIPEGYSVSREKKERFSLILESASTNQTSMYLCASSIRGRGGTFFGQGTRLTVV.

This chain joins TRBV28 and TRBJ2-7; weak D call: TRBD1 (6 bases). V lost 11 bases to trimming and J lost 6 bases, with 14 bases between them. The germline CDR1 and CDR2 sequences are MDHEN and SYDVKM. The CDR3 covers 11 residues. This CDR3 reads CASRTVREQYF. For the CDR3, the DNA is TGTGCCTCCAGGACAGTTCGCGAGCAGTACTTC.

The CDR3 sequence: CASSSQGQNYGYTF. In DNA form, the CDR3 reads TGTGCCAGCTCATCCCAGGGACAGAACTATGGCTACACCTTC. The rearrangement joins TRBV18 to TRBJ1-2; 7 nucleotides align to TRBD1. The CDR3 contains 14 residues. Per the germline V gene, CDR1 is KGHSH and CDR2 is LQKENI. Germline trimming cut 5 bases from V and 2 bases from J; bases unmatched to any gene: 5.

The genes are TRBV7-9 and TRBJ1-3; 7 bases line up with TRBD1. Losses at the gene ends were 9 bases for V and 0 bases for J; bases not matched to a gene: 8. CDR1 and CDR2 (germline): SEHNR, FQNEAQ (reference sequence). The CDR3 spans 15 residues. This CDR3 is CASTRRGPSGNTIYF. The CDR3 region has the DNA TGTGCCAGTACTAGGAGGGGGCCCTCTGGAAACACCATATATTTT. Combining the CDR3 with reference TRBV7-9 and TRBJ1-3 gives the whole variable domain DTGVSQNPRHKITKRGQNVTFRCDPISEHNRLYWYRQTLGQGPEFLTYFQNEAQLEKSRLLSDRFSAERPKGSFSTLEIQRTEQGDSAMYLCASTRRGPSGNTIYFGEGSWLTVV.

The chain links TRBV11-1 to TRBJ2-2; 10 bases agree with TRBD2. J lost 2 bases, V lost 1 base, and 7 bases had no gene match. This CDR3 has 18 residues. CDR1 SGHAT and CDR2 FQDESV come from the germline V gene (reference sequence). The chain's CDR3 is CASSLGLAGAVNTGELFF. The CDR3 DNA reads TGTGCCAGCAGCTTAGGGCTAGCGGGAGCCGTAAACACCGGGGAGCTGTTTTTT.

In this sample, this clonotype turned up a few times. The chain uses TRBV18 and TRBJ1-4; 9 nucleotides match TRBD1. Trimming removed 4 bases from V and 0 bases from J; junction bases left unmatched: 3. From germline, CDR1 is KGHSH and CDR2 LQKENI. The CDR3 runs to 16 residues. The CDR3 sequence is CASSRGQGATNEKLFF. Here the CDR3 DNA reads TGTGCCAGCTCACGGGGACAGGGAGCAACTAATGAAAAACTGTTTTTT.

V and J are TRBV6-6 and TRBJ1-4; D uncertain. CDR1 and CDR2 (germline): MNHNY, SVGAGI (reference sequence). CDR3 length equals 13 residues. V shed 4 bases and J shed 8 bases, with 11 bases lying between them. The CDR3 coding sequence is TGTGCCAGCAGTTTATCAGGTCGGGAAAAACTGTTTTTT. Its translation is CASSLSGREKLFF.

V and J are TRBV5-1 and TRBJ2-5; tentatively, D is TRBD2 (5 bases). CDR1 and CDR2 (germline): SGHRS, YFSETQ. Trimming took 7 bases from V and 9 from J, leaving 19 bases between them. The CDR3 has 13 amino acids. CDR3 sequence (DNA): TGCGCCAGCGCAGGTGGAACCGGCGGGTCCCAGTACTTC. Protein product: CASAGGTGGSQYF.

The J gene is TRBJ2-5, the V gene TRBV2; D ambiguous. The end of the DNA fits TRBJ2-1 better, so the J call may be wrong. Per the germline V gene, CDR1 is SNHLY and CDR2 is FYNNEI. This CDR3 has 12 residues. The CDR3 bases are TGTGCCAGCAGTTTGGATGTAAATGAGCAGTTCTTC. It is translated as CASSLDVNEQFF.

This clonotype was observed a few times. The chain is built from TRBV4-2 and TRBJ1-4; D not resolved. Trimming took off 1 base at V and 6 bases at J, with 12 bases between the two ends. The CDR3 is made up of 15 amino acids. Germline V gene sequence: CDR1 LGHNA, CDR2 YNFKEQ. CDR3: CASSQVRQPDEKLFF. CDR3 DNA: TGTGCCAGCAGCCAAGTGCGTCAGCCTGATGAAAAACTGTTTTTT.

The chain joins TRBV7-9 to TRBJ2-1, with 11 bases that match TRBD1. The ends lost 1 base at V and 7 bases at J; junction bases unmatched: 3. The CDR3 runs to 15 residues. Germline CDR1 reads SEHNR; CDR2 reads FQNEAQ (reference sequence). For the CDR3, the DNA is TGTGCCAGCAGCTTAGGGACAGGGGGCGCGAATGAGCAGTTCTTC. This encodes CASSLGTGGANEQFF.

The rearrangement joins TRBV12-3 or TRBV12-4 to TRBJ2-1, with 12 bases fitting TRBD2. The CDR3 covers 18 residues. V shed 5 bases and J 5 bases; nucleotides not matched to a gene: 13. CDR3 residues: CASSLHWRLAGDNNEQFF. The CDR3 nucleotides are TGTGCCAGCAGTCTTCATTGGCGACTAGCGGGGGACAACAATGAGCAGTTCTTC.

This clonotype occurred a few times. The DNA for the CDR3 is TGTGCCGTTCAGAGGGAAGTGAGCACTGAAGCTTTCTTT. The encoded protein is CAVQREVSTEAFF. The chain has TRBV28 and TRBJ1-1, with no clear D. This CDR3 has 13 amino acids. The germline gives CDR1 MDHEN, CDR2 SYDVKM. Trimming cost V 11 bases and J 4 bases, with 17 bases left between them.

This clonotype has just a few counts. This chain joins TRBV9 and TRBJ2-1; maybe TRBD2 (7 bases). V shed 0 bases and J shed 4 bases, with 14 bases lying between them. Germline CDR1 is SGDLS and CDR2 is YYNGEE. The CDR3 has 16 amino acids. CDR3 region: CASSVGGGKYYNEQFF. The CDR3 DNA sequence: TGTGCCAGCAGCGTAGGGGGGGGCAAGTATTACAATGAGCAGTTCTTC.

The chain has TRBV20-1 and TRBJ2-5; 8 bases agree with TRBD2. The CDR3 totals 13 residues. Germline assignment: CDR1 DFQATT and CDR2 SNEGSKA (reference sequence). DNA of the CDR3: TGCAGCAAACTAGCGGAGAACCAAGAGACCCAGTACTTC. Translated, it gives CSKLAENQETQYF.

As to this clonotype: Compared with germline, one end of the junction differs, possibly owing to a read error. This chain joins TRBV12-3 or TRBV12-4 and TRBJ2-7; 9 bases map to TRBD1. This CDR3 region has 15 residues. CDR3 sequence reads: CASSEDRGGSYEQYF. As DNA, the CDR3 is TGTGCCAGCAGCGAAGACAGGGGGGGGTCCTACGAACAGTACTTC.

This chain uses TRBV12-3 or TRBV12-4 with TRBJ2-7, with D hard to call. This CDR3 is 13 amino acids long. V lost 6 bases to trimming and J lost 2 bases, with 11 bases between them. For the CDR3, the DNA is TGTGCCAGCAGCCCGACATATGCCTACGAGCAGTACTTC. Its translation is CASSPTYAYEQYF.

In regard to this clonotype: One junction end does not reproduce the germline sequence, and a read error may be involved. J is TRBJ2-7 and V is TRBV7-2; D is possibly TRBD1 or TRBD2 (5 bases each). Germline V lookup: CDR1 SGHTA, CDR2 FQGNSA. The CDR3 runs to 14 residues. The CDR3, as DNA: TGTGCCGGCAGCCCAACCGGGGCTACCTACGAGCAGTACTTC. It specifies CAGSPTGATYEQYF.

This rearrangement joins TRBV6-5 to TRBJ2-2, with D possibly matching TRBD2 (5 bases). The CDR3 has 15 amino acids. Trimming took off 8 bases at V and 5 bases at J, with 18 bases between the two ends. Germline values: CDR1 MNHEY, CDR2 SVGAGI. CDR3 bases: TGTGCCAGCCCATACGGCGGGCTACGAACCGGGGAGCTGTTTTTT. Translating gives CASPYGGLRTGELFF.

This clonotype has a handful of counts. The V gene is TRBV28, the J gene TRBJ1-1; D uncertain. The germline gives CDR1 MDHEN, CDR2 SYDVKM. CDR3 size: 14 residues. V was trimmed by 7 bases and J by 6 bases, leaving 18 bases between them. The CDR3 loop reads CASTVLLTNAEAFF. In nucleotides, the CDR3 is TGTGCCAGCACCGTTCTACTGACAAACGCTGAAGCTTTCTTT.

This clonotype was observed a few times. The chain combines TRBV12-3 or TRBV12-4 with TRBJ1-1, with D possibly being TRBD1 (5 bases). The CDR3 is 13 residues long. Trimming shortened V by 3 bases and J by 4 bases, and 9 bases separated the two germline ends. This CDR3 is CASSFRGGTEAFF. DNA for the CDR3: TGTGCCAGCAGTTTTAGGGGAGGCACTGAAGCTTTCTTT.

The chain joins TRBV30 to TRBJ1-1, with unresolved D. V lost 0 bases to trimming and J lost 1 base, with 6 bases between them. Germline V gene lookup returns CDR1 GTSNPN and CDR2 SVGIG (reference sequence). This CDR3 comprises 13 residues. CDR3 in amino acids: CAWSVVENTEAFF. CDR3 nucleotide sequence: TGTGCCTGGAGTGTAGTCGAGAACACTGAAGCTTTCTTT.

This clonotype was counted between two and nine times. This CDR3 is CASSLPIVGQSPWEQYF. The CDR3, as DNA: TGTGCCAGCAGCTTACCAATAGTGGGACAGTCTCCTTGGGAGCAGTACTTC. The V gene is TRBV7-9, the J gene TRBJ2-7; TRBD1 matches at 7 bases. Losses at the gene ends were 2 bases for V and 7 bases for J; bases not matched to a gene: 17. The CDR3 length is 17 residues. Germline CDR1 is SEHNR and CDR2 is FQNEAQ (reference sequence).

This clonotype appeared a few times. The genes are TRBV5-5 and TRBJ2-1; D is undetermined. Germline V CDR1 and CDR2: SGHKS, YYEKEE (reference sequence). This CDR3 is built from 15 residues. Trimming took 4 bases from V and 2 from J, leaving 13 bases between them. The CDR3 protein is CASSPQPTPYNEQFF. The CDR3 DNA reads as TGTGCCAGCAGCCCGCAGCCAACTCCCTACAATGAGCAGTTCTTC.

In this sample, this clonotype turned up a few times. J is TRBJ2-1 and V is TRBV5-5, with a weak D call TRBD2 (5 bases). Trimming pared 0 bases from V and 3 bases from J, leaving 10 bases between. Germline loops: CDR1 SGHKS, CDR2 YYEKEE (reference sequence). The CDR3 consists of 15 residues. CDR3 bases: TGTGCCAGCAGCTTGGACGGGGTTTACTACAATGAGCAGTTCTTC. Translated, it gives CASSLDGVYYNEQFF. The entire variable domain, with the rest obtained from reference TRBV5-5 and TRBJ2-1, is as follows: DAGVTQSPTHLIKTRGQQVTLRCSPISGHKSVSWYQQVLGQGPQFIFQYYEKEERGRGNFPDRFSARQFPNYSSELNVNALLLGDSALYLCASSLDGVYYNEQFFGPGTRLTVL.

The genes are TRBV29-1 and TRBJ2-5, with a weak D call TRBD2 (5 bases). The end of the DNA is better explained by TRBJ2-1, so the J call may be wrong. This CDR3 contains 12 residues. Germline CDR1 SQVTM, CDR2 ANQGSEA. CDR3 sequence reads: CSVDPTGNEQFF. The CDR3 DNA reads TGCAGCGTTGACCCGACGGGGAATGAGCAGTTCTTC.

The J gene is TRBJ2-3, the V gene TRBV18; TRBD1 matches 7 bases. CDR1 and CDR2 (germline): KGHSH, LQKENI. The V and J ends lost 0 bases and 4 bases, in that order; junction bases with no gene match: 1. The CDR3 is 14 residues long. In nucleotides, the CDR3 is TGTGCCAGCTCACCACCGGGACAGCCAGATACGCAGTATTTT. This codes for CASSPPGQPDTQYF.

The genes are TRBV7-6 and TRBJ2-7; TRBD1 is a possible D gene (5 bases). V shed 5 bases and J shed 5 bases, with 10 bases lying between them. The V gene's germline CDR1 is SGHVS and CDR2 FNYEAQ. The CDR3 covers 12 residues. In DNA, the CDR3 is TGTGCCAGCAGCGGTCCAGGGCACGAGCAGTACTTC. This sequence encodes CASSGPGHEQYF.